Detailed here is one T cell receptor beta chain. The antigen it binds to is not known. The record has no base qualities; no much larger clone is one base away. Separate from the roughly 700-subject first cohort, the validation cohort of 90 to 150 subjects was the group to which the donors belonged. The library was generated by the immunoSEQ multiplex PCR assay. On the authors' methods: A statistical classification framework was built to diagnose cytomegalovirus status from the catalog of TCR beta chain sequences. TCRdb carries this immuneACCESS record with in-frame sequences only. Its versions omit some clonotypes, under half of them owing to an unresolved V gene in the studies checked, with the rest unexplained. The V and J calls and clone size come from that table; D and trimming were worked out from the DNA. This sample lists about 120,000 clones; more than 70% were detected once. The ten largest clones add up to 2% to 2.5% of the sample.

CDR1 and CDR2 were assigned from the germline V gene as SQVTM and ANQGSEA. The CDR3 spans 14 residues, from the cysteine through the phenylalanine. Left in the record is the CDR3 DNA by itself, 42 bases read in frame from the first base. V is pruned by 6 bases and J by 2 bases, leaving 6 bases of the junction without a gene match. The record originates from a study of cytomegalovirus exposure and HLA in healthy donors (dated by TCRdb to about 2017). Concerning the study at large: According to a later analysis, the approximately 120 validation repertoires were produced on the same platform as the 700 or so repertoires of the first cohort. The study combined high-throughput TCR immunosequencing, statistical association of individual TCRs with disease status, and machine learning to predict cytomegalovirus infection status. Besides the first cohort of 666 subjects, a separate validation cohort made up of 120 different subjects was used. The study was designed to test whether signatures of past pathogen exposure could be identified by cataloging public T cell receptors. General findings and caveats noted by the study authors: In vitro tests confirmed that a few of the cytomegalovirus-associated TCR beta chains recognize cytomegalovirus antigens. The study gave a list of 150 to 200 TCR beta chains associated with cytomegalovirus. The validation cohort had no HLA typing available for a later analysis, so co-occurrence within that cohort was assessed over all 120 or so repertoires. In both the original and validation cohorts, the classifier was reported to diagnose cytomegalovirus status with high specificity and sensitivity. Most TCR sequences were observed very rarely across donors, whereas some public TCRs were present in many individuals. In a later analysis, TCRs clustered in the first cohort were found to also tend to co-occur in the approximately 120 validation repertoires, with approximately 95% of cluster scores above 0. It was suggested by the authors that the approach could potentially be generalized to other disease states and immunological phenotypes.

The receptor chain draws on TRBV29-1 and TRBJ1-2, and 10 junction bases match TRBD1. Input material: PBMCs. The TCR sequence derives from a woman aged 30 to 39 in good health and CMV-seronegative. The CDR3 protein: CSVQRDRGNYGYTF. In nucleotides, the sequence is TGCAGCGTCCAGAGGGACAGGGGCAACTATGGCTACACCTTC.